Listed below are T cell receptor beta chains from one sample, sequenced in a study of blood T cell repertoires in COVID-19. Data came from immunoSEQ multiplex PCR; TCRdb stores just in-frame clones and leaves some out. The top ten clones hold 5% of a sample with about 100,000 clones, 70% to 90% of them seen once. Sequenced sample: peripheral blood. The receptors were gathered from a human donor in a cohort sampled during active COVID-19. Both conserved end residues are trimmed from each CDR3. A D gene is named only where the DNA matches it firmly.

d_call,j_call,v_call,cdr3_aa
TRBD2,TRBJ2-1,TRBV27,ASSSPLVLAGYYNEQF
NA,TRBJ2-5,TRBV5-4,ASSKGTYQETQY
NA,TRBJ2-3,TRBV5-6,ASSLVSDTQY
TRBD1,TRBJ2-5,TRBV13,ASSFSTGGQETQY
TRBD2,TRBJ2-1,TRBV5-1,ASSVTSGRRNEQF
TRBD1,TRBJ1-2,TRBV6-5,ASRETGGIYGYT
NA,TRBJ2-7,TRBV4-1,ASSQAAGTYEQY
NA,TRBJ1-2,TRBV28,ASSLFVDRTQGYT
NA,TRBJ1-2,TRBV10-2,ASSEPRDTGT
TRBD1,TRBJ2-1,TRBV5-1,ASSPGQGLGSF
NA,TRBJ2-7,TRBV7-2,ASSLSPVGTYEQY
NA,TRBJ2-5,TRBV5-6,ASRLTEKRQETQY
NA,TRBJ2-5,TRBV5-6,ASSFLGTSKKTQY
TRBD2,TRBJ2-3,TRBV9,ASSVVPSGSGTSTDTQY